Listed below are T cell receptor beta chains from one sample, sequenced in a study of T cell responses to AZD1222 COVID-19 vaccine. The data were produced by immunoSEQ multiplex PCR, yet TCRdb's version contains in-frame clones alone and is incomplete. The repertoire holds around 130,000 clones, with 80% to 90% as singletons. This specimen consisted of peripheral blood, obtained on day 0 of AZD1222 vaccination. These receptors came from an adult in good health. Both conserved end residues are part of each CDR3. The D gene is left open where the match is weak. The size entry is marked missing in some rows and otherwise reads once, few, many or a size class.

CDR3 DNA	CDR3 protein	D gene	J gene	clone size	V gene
TGCGCCAGCAGCTTGGGGGATATCAATCAGCCCCAGCATTTT	CASSLGDINQPQHF	NA	TRBJ1-5	NA	TRBV5-1
TGTGCCAGCTCACCGAGTCATGAAGATACGCAGTATTTT	CASSPSHEDTQYF	NA	TRBJ2-3	NA	TRBV18
TGTGCCAGCAGCCAAGAGGAAAAGCAGTACTTC	CASSQEEKQYF	NA	TRBJ2-7	NA	TRBV7-6
TGTGCCAGCAGAAACCGTGGCCATAACTCTGGCTACACCTTC	CASRNRGHNSGYTF	NA	TRBJ1-2	NA	TRBV6-5
TGTGCCAGTAGTATAGCTTGGGGACAGACAAACACTGAAGCTTTCTTT	CASSIAWGQTNTEAFF	TRBD1	TRBJ1-1	NA	TRBV19
TGTGCCAGCAACCGGGGGGGGCTCTCTAGCTACGAGCAGTACTTC	CASNRGGLSSYEQYF	TRBD2	TRBJ2-7	NA	TRBV28
TGTGCCAGCAGCTTAATGGGGTCAGAGGCTTTCTTT	CASSLMGSEAFF	NA	TRBJ1-1	NA	TRBV7-9
TGTGCCAGCATCCCAGACCGGGCGAACACTGAAGCTTTCTTT	CASIPDRANTEAFF	NA	TRBJ1-1	NA	TRBV6-5
TGTGCCAGTAGCACCGGGACTAGCATTACCTACGAGCAGTACTTC	CASSTGTSITYEQYF	TRBD2	TRBJ2-7	once	TRBV19
TGTGCCAGCAGCGTAGGTACTGGAAACACCATATATTTT	CASSVGTGNTIYF	NA	TRBJ1-3	NA	TRBV9
TGCGCCAGCAGCTTTATGACCCAATACAATGAGCAGTTCTTC	CASSFMTQYNEQFF	NA	TRBJ2-1	NA	TRBV5-1
TGTGCCACCAGCGGAGGAAGCTCTGGGGCCAACGTCCTGACTTTC	CATSGGSSGANVLTF	NA	TRBJ2-6	few	TRBV15
TGTGCCTGGAGTTCGCGAGCCTACGAGCAGTACTTC	CAWSSRAYEQYF	NA	TRBJ2-7	NA	TRBV30
TGTGCCAGTAGTATAGAAAAAGGGGGAACTGAAGCTTTCTTT	CASSIEKGGTEAFF	NA	TRBJ1-1	NA	TRBV19
TGTGCCAGCAGCCAAGAGGGATATAGCAATCAGCCCCAGCATTTT	CASSQEGYSNQPQHF	NA	TRBJ1-5	once	TRBV7-6
TGTGCCAGCAGCCAAGATCTTAGTGGGGAGCTGTTTTTT	CASSQDLSGELFF	NA	TRBJ2-2	NA	TRBV14
TGTGCCAGCAGCTCCAGGGGTCATGGTATGAATGAAAAACTGTTTTTT	CASSSRGHGMNEKLFF	NA	TRBJ1-4	NA	TRBV7-8
TGTGCCAGCAGCCAAGTACAGGGAGAGACCCAGTACTTC	CASSQVQGETQYF	NA	TRBJ2-5	NA	TRBV3-1/TRBV3-2
TGTGTTCTTTACGAGCAGTACTTC	CVLYEQYF	NA	TRBJ2-7	NA	TRBV6-4
TGTGCCAGCAGTTCCCCTGTTGTGAGCACTGAAGCTTTCTTT	CASSSPVVSTEAFF	NA	TRBJ1-1	NA	TRBV28